One sample yielded the 18 T cell receptor beta chains listed below, sequenced in a study of cytomegalovirus exposure and HLA in healthy donors. The PCR was carried out with 60 Vbeta primers and 13 Jbeta primers. Method: immunoSEQ multiplex PCR; TCRdb's copy keeps in-frame clones and lacks some. The sample has 150,000 to 200,000 clones, roughly 60% seen once. Sequenced input: PBMCs. These receptors were obtained from a man aged 40-50 years in good health and CMV-seronegative.

The J gene is TRBJ2-6, the V gene TRBV4-1; D may be TRBD1 (6 bases). The CDR3 totals 16 residues. Germline-derived CDR1 and CDR2 are MGHRA and YSYEKL. Between the trimmed V and J ends, which lost 0 bases and 2 bases, there was a span of 8 bases. CDR3 sequence (DNA): TGCGCCAGCAGCCAAGACAGGGGTACTGGGGCCAACGTCCTGACTTTC. Translated: CASSQDRGTGANVLTF.

This clone was picked up one time. The chain joins TRBV11-3 to TRBJ2-7; 8 bases align to TRBD1. The V and J ends lost 1 base and 4 bases, in that order; junction bases with no gene match: 6. The V gene's germline CDR1 is SGHNT and CDR2 YENEEA. The CDR3 consists of 15 residues. The CDR3 DNA is TGTGCCAGCAGCTTAGGCTCCAGGGGGCCATACGAGCAGTACTTC. Protein: CASSLGSRGPYEQYF.

The chain joins TRBV7-6 to TRBJ1-1; D possibly corresponds to TRBD1 (5 bases). From germline, CDR1 is SGHVS and CDR2 FNYEAQ. There are 13 residues in the CDR3. Trimming pared 5 bases from V and 1 base from J, leaving 8 bases between. The CDR3 spells CASSGGQNTEAFF. In DNA, the CDR3 is TGTGCCAGCAGCGGCGGACAGAACACTGAAGCTTTCTTT. Full variable domain (missing parts from reference TRBV7-6 and TRBJ1-1): GAGVSQSPRYKVTKRGQDVALRCDPISGHVSLYWYRQALGQGPEFLTYFNYEAQQDKSGLPNDRFSAERPEGSISTLTIQRTEQRDSAMYRCASSGGQNTEAFFGQGTRLTVV.

The chain has TRBV6-5 and TRBJ1-2, with 8 bases matching TRBD1. Trimming at V came to 3 bases and at J to 10 bases, leaving 1 base not matched to a gene. The CDR3 runs to 11 residues. CDR1 MNHEY and CDR2 SVGAGI come from the germline V gene. The chain's CDR3 is CASSYQGAYTF. The CDR3 DNA reads as TGTGCCAGCAGTTATCAGGGGGCCTACACCTTC.

Worth noting for this clone: Other nucleotide sequences from this sample produce the same CDR3. This rearrangement joins TRBV7-9 to TRBJ1-6; TRBD1 agrees at 8 bases. The V and J ends lost 5 bases and 6 bases, in that order; junction bases with no gene match: 6. There are 15 residues in the CDR3. Germline CDR1 and CDR2: SEHNR and FQNEAQ (reference sequence). In DNA form, the CDR3 reads TGTGCCAGCAGCCCCCGACAGGGGTCTAATTCACCCCTCCACTTT. Protein sequence: CASSPRQGSNSPLHF. Full variable domain (rest looked up from reference TRBV7-9 and TRBJ1-6): DTGVSQNPRHKITKRGQNVTFRCDPISEHNRLYWYRQTLGQGPEFLTYFQNEAQLEKSRLLSDRFSAERPKGSFSTLEIQRTEQGDSAMYLCASSPRQGSNSPLHFGNGTRLTVT.

This chain links TRBV7-9 with TRBJ2-6; weak D call: TRBD2 (5 bases). The CDR3 sequence is 16 residues long. With 1 base removed from V and 2 bases from J, the gap between germline ends came to 9 bases. CDR1 and CDR2 from the germline V gene are SEHNR and FQNEAQ (reference sequence). CDR3 loop: CASSLVAGAGANVLTF. The CDR3 nucleotides read TGTGCCAGCAGCTTAGTAGCCGGGGCTGGGGCCAACGTCCTGACTTTC.

The chain has TRBV7-9 and TRBJ1-2; possible D gene TRBD1, 6 bases. Trimming shortened V by 6 bases and J by 8 bases, and 16 bases separated the two germline ends. Looked up from germline, CDR1 is SEHNR and CDR2 is FQNEAQ (reference sequence). CDR3 length: 13 residues. CDR3 amino acids: CASRPGEMWGYTF. DNA of the CDR3: TGTGCCAGCAGACCAGGGGAGATGTGGGGCTACACCTTC.

There are a few counts of this clone. This chain links TRBV19 with TRBJ2-7; TRBD2 is a possible D gene (6 bases). The CDR3 is made up of 14 amino acids. Per the germline V gene, CDR1 is LNHDA and CDR2 is SQIVND (reference sequence). Trimming shortened V by 1 base and J by 3 bases, and 10 bases separated the two germline ends. This CDR3 is CASSIVAGGYEQYF. CDR3 DNA: TGTGCCAGTAGTATAGTGGCCGGGGGCTACGAGCAGTACTTC.

The chain recombines TRBV5-1 with TRBJ2-1, with a possible D match to TRBD2 (6 bases). Trimming took 0 bases from V and 6 from J, leaving 19 bases between them. CDR1 is SGHRS and CDR2 is YFSETQ in the germline V gene. The CDR3 covers 17 residues. This CDR3 reads CASSLVGGTVVGNEQFF. DNA of the CDR3: TGCGCCAGCAGCTTGGTGGGGGGTACGGTAGTTGGCAATGAGCAGTTCTTC.

The chain combines TRBV5-6 with TRBJ1-5, with 7 nucleotides matching TRBD1. The CDR3 is 15 residues long. The V and J ends lost 3 bases and 7 bases, in that order; junction bases with no gene match: 10. Germline CDR1 is SGHDT and CDR2 is YYEEEE. CDR3: CASSSEGQAGQPQHF. In DNA form, the CDR3 reads TGTGCCAGCAGCTCTGAAGGACAGGCCGGGCAGCCCCAGCATTTT.

This clone showed up just a few times. The chain employs TRBV7-9 and TRBJ2-1; tentatively, D is TRBD1 (5 bases). Per germline, CDR1 SEHNR and CDR2 FQNEAQ (reference sequence). The CDR3 has 15 residues. Trimming took off 5 bases at V and 12 bases at J, with 23 bases between the two ends. The CDR3 reads CASSPGWGKSMVQFF. CDR3 sequence (DNA): TGTGCCAGCAGCCCCGGGTGGGGCAAGTCAATGGTGCAGTTCTTC.

The rearrangement joins TRBV6-5 to TRBJ2-5; 9 bases fit TRBD2. This CDR3 has 16 amino acids. The ends lost 3 bases at V and 4 bases at J; junction bases unmatched: 9. CDR1 and CDR2 (germline): MNHEY, SVGAGI. The CDR3 DNA follows: TGTGCCAGCAGTTATGGGGTAGCGGGAGAAAGAGAGACCCAGTACTTC. Residues: CASSYGVAGERETQYF.

A few counts support this clone. The chain employs TRBV6-6 and TRBJ1-1; D perhaps matches TRBD1 (5 bases). Germline V CDR1 and CDR2: MNHNY, SVGAGI (reference sequence). The CDR3 sequence is 15 residues long. V lost 6 bases and J lost 5, with 19 bases in between. The CDR3 region has the DNA TGTGCCAGCAGCCGAGCGACATGGGAGGGGACTGAAGCTTTCTTT. It is translated as CASSRATWEGTEAFF.

This clone came up once. The chain links TRBV28 to TRBJ2-3; 7 bases are a match to TRBD1. The CDR3 contains 15 residues. V trimming: 5 bases; J trimming: 1 base; junction bases outside the gene matches: 6. The germline CDR1 and CDR2 sequences are MDHEN and SYDVKM. The chain's CDR3 is CASSPRTGGTDTQYF. CDR3 bases: TGTGCCAGCAGTCCCCGGACAGGCGGCACAGATACGCAGTATTTT.

This sequence joins TRBV30 and TRBJ2-4; D is unclear. The germline V and J ends were trimmed by 4 bases and 0 bases, with 19 bases remaining between them. Germline V gives CDR1 GTSNPN, CDR2 SVGIG (reference sequence). This CDR3 contains 17 residues. As DNA, the CDR3 is TGTGCCTGGACGACTGGCTCCCTCCAACGAGCCAAAAACATTCAGTACTTC. As protein: CAWTTGSLQRAKNIQYF.

CDR3 sequence: CASSPDGSSVLRTYEQYF. CDR3 DNA: TGTGCCAGCAGCCCGGACGGAAGTAGCGTCCTGAGGACCTACGAGCAGTACTTC. V and J are TRBV5-4 and TRBJ2-7; the D gene is possibly TRBD2 (5 bases). V gave up 4 bases and J gave up 2 bases, with 25 bases separating them. The CDR3 is made up of 18 amino acids. Germline-derived CDR1 and CDR2 are SGHNT and YYREEE (reference sequence). Looking up the rest from reference TRBV5-4 and TRBJ2-7 gives the full variable domain: ETGVTQSPTHLIKTRGQQVTLRCSSQSGHNTVSWYQQALGQGPQFIFQYYREEENGRGNFPPRFSGLQFPNYSSELNVNALELDDSALYLCASSPDGSSVLRTYEQYFGPGTRLTVT.

The V call is TRBV5-1, the J call TRBJ2-2; a possible D gene is TRBD1 (6 bases). There are 15 residues in the CDR3. Germline CDR1 SGHRS, CDR2 YFSETQ. V lost 4 bases to trimming and J lost 1 base, with 11 bases between them. CDR3 residues: CASSAGTKNTGELFF. As DNA, the CDR3 is TGCGCCAGCAGCGCCGGGACAAAGAACACCGGGGAGCTGTTTTTT. Variable domain in full (rest from reference TRBV5-1 and TRBJ2-2): KAGVTQTPRYLIKTRGQQVTLSCSPISGHRSVSWYQQTPGQGLQFLFEYFSETQRNKGNFPGRFSGRQFSNSRSEMNVSTLELGDSALYLCASSAGTKNTGELFFGEGSRLTVL.

The chain combines TRBV12-5 with TRBJ2-4; D possibly corresponds to TRBD2 (6 bases). The CDR3 spans 12 residues. Germline V gene data show CDR1 as LGHNT and CDR2 as FRNRAP. V dropped 9 bases and J dropped 9 bases, with 15 bases sitting between them. In nucleotides, the CDR3 is TGTGCTAGCAACTGGCAGGGAGGCATTCAGTACTTC. Encoded protein: CASNWQGGIQYF. Full variable domain (remainder filled in from reference TRBV12-5 and TRBJ2-4): DARVTQTPRHKVTEMGQEVTMRCQPILGHNTVFWYRQTMMQGLELLAYFRNRAPLDDSGMPKDRFSAEMPDATLATLKIQPSEPRDSAVYFCASNWQGGIQYFGAGTRLSVL.